Below are 19 T cell receptor beta chains sequenced from a single sample in a study of a mutant IDH1 vaccine in newly diagnosed glioma (dated by TCRdb to 2020 to 2022). Taken with the paper, the label for time point translates to: week 5, during vaccination. Every vaccine dose consisted of 300 ug of a 20-mer mutant IDH1 peptide in Montanide, administered subcutaneously together with topical imiquimod. No antigen is known for these receptors. The library was prepared using the immunoSEQ multiplex PCR assay. In its TCRdb copy, this immuneACCESS table keeps in-frame sequences only and misses some clones. Where compared with another copy, unresolved V genes explain less than half of these, and the others have no known cause. The sample has roughly 28,000 clones on record, roughly 90% of them singletons. The top ten hold about a fifth of the sample. This sample comprised PBMCs, obtained from a glioma patient whose treatment included an IDH1 peptide vaccine. Every receptor here comes from a young man with glioma.

This sequence joins TRBV9 and TRBJ2-2, with D tentatively TRBD1 or TRBD2 (5 bases each). V lost 0 bases and J lost 4, with 13 bases in between. This CDR3 comprises 16 residues. The V gene's germline CDR1 is SGDLS and CDR2 YYNGEE. CDR3 bases: TGTGCCAGCAGCGTAGCTACGGGGACCTCCACCGGGGAGCTGTTTTTT. The encoded protein is CASSVATGTSTGELFF.

V and J are TRBV4-3 and TRBJ2-5; D is perhaps TRBD2 (6 bases). Germline loops: CDR1 LGHNA, CDR2 YSLEER. This CDR3 region has 11 residues. Trimming took 1 base from V and 9 from J, leaving 6 bases between them. CDR3 in amino acids: CASSQGGAQYF. The DNA for the CDR3 is TGCGCCAGCAGCCAAGGGGGGGCCCAGTACTTC.

Only one count was recorded for this clone. The gene calls are TRBV30 and TRBJ1-1, with D perhaps matching TRBD1 (5 bases). Per the germline V gene, CDR1 is GTSNPN and CDR2 is SVGIG (reference sequence). CDR3 length: 13 residues. The V end lost 3 bases, the J end lost 0 bases, and 8 bases lay between the germline ends. The CDR3 loop reads CAWSWDLNTEAFF. The CDR3 DNA follows: TGTGCCTGGAGCTGGGACCTGAACACTGAAGCTTTCTTT.

This chain uses TRBV7-2 with TRBJ1-1; TRBD1 matches 7 bases. This CDR3 is built from 15 residues. Germline CDR1 reads SGHTA; CDR2 reads FQGNSA. V was clipped by 1 base and J by 1 base; unmatched bases: 3. CDR3 protein: CASSLGDRRNTEAFF. The CDR3 DNA follows: TGTGCCAGCAGCTTAGGGGACAGACGGAACACTGAAGCTTTCTTT.

The genes are TRBV6-5 and TRBJ1-2; D is uncertain. V shed 4 bases and J shed 7 bases, with 10 bases lying between them. CDR3 length: 12 residues. The V gene's germline CDR1 is MNHEY and CDR2 SVGAGI. CDR3 sequence (DNA): TGTGCCAGCAGTTTCCGGGGTGTTGGCTACACCTTC. This encodes CASSFRGVGYTF.

The chain has TRBV7-9 and TRBJ2-1, with TRBD2 as a possible D gene (6 bases). There are 16 residues in the CDR3. Germline CDR1 SEHNR, CDR2 FQNEAQ (reference sequence). V was cut by 7 bases and J by 4 bases, with 20 bases left in between. CDR3 DNA: TGTGCCAGCACCCCGCGGGGCGCGGGGCGGTACAATGAGCAGTTCTTC. This translates into CASTPRGAGRYNEQFF.

The CDR3 DNA reads TGTGCCAGTAGTATATATAAAGACCGTATGAACACTGAAGCTTTCTTT. As protein: CASSIYKDRMNTEAFF. The chain employs TRBV19 and TRBJ1-1; no definite D call. Germline assignment: CDR1 LNHDA and CDR2 SQIVND (reference sequence). The CDR3 length is 16 residues. V was pared by 2 bases and J by 0 bases, with 13 bases between.

This clone was found once. The gene calls are TRBV19 and TRBJ2-7; no clear D. V was cut by 0 bases and J by 5 bases, with 11 bases left in between. CDR3 length: 14 residues. Germline CDR1 is LNHDA and CDR2 is SQIVND (reference sequence). The CDR3 here is CASSIDLRPHEQYF. The CDR3 DNA is TGTGCCAGTAGTATAGATCTTCGGCCCCACGAGCAGTACTTC.

The genes are TRBV5-1 and TRBJ2-5, with D possibly TRBD1 on 6 matching bases. With 4 bases removed from V and 5 bases from J, the gap between germline ends came to 15 bases. This CDR3 is 14 amino acids long. CDR1 is SGHRS, CDR2 YFSETQ, per germline. The CDR3 protein is CASSLATGLETQYF. The CDR3 DNA reads as TGCGCCAGCAGCCTCGCCACAGGGTTGGAGACCCAGTACTTC. The whole variable domain, remainder taken from reference TRBV5-1 and TRBJ2-5, is KAGVTQTPRYLIKTRGQQVTLSCSPISGHRSVSWYQQTPGQGLQFLFEYFSETQRNKGNFPGRFSGRQFSNSRSEMNVSTLELGDSALYLCASSLATGLETQYFGPGTRLLVL.

The genes are TRBV7-2 and TRBJ2-1; TRBD2 aligns across 7 bases. V lost 1 base and J lost 0; bases outside the gene matches: 3. The CDR3 runs 16 residues. Looked up from germline, CDR1 is SGHTA and CDR2 is FQGNSA. This CDR3 reads CASSLGGTNSYNEQFF. The CDR3 DNA follows: TGTGCCAGCAGCTTAGGTGGGACTAACTCCTACAATGAGCAGTTCTTC. Full variable domain (missing parts from reference TRBV7-2 and TRBJ2-1): GAGVSQSPSNKVTEKGKDVELRCDPISGHTALYWYRQSLGQGLEFLIYFQGNSAPDKSGLPSDRFSAERTGGSVSTLTIQRTQQEDSAVYLCASSLGGTNSYNEQFFGPGTRLTVL.

The chain is built from TRBV6-6 and TRBJ2-7; possible D gene TRBD1, 6 bases. Germline CDR1 reads MNHNY; CDR2 reads SVGAGI (reference sequence). Trimming stripped 7 bases from V and 2 bases from J, with 15 bases between. This CDR3 spans 14 amino acids. The CDR3 nucleotides read TGTGCCAGCACCCCAGGGGCCGGCCCCTACGAGCAGTACTTC. It specifies CASTPGAGPYEQYF.

The chain carries TRBV20-1 and TRBJ2-7; D ambiguous. From germline, CDR1 is DFQATT and CDR2 SNEGSKA (reference sequence). V lost 6 bases, J lost 4 bases, and 10 bases lay in between. CDR3 length: 11 residues. The CDR3 sequence is CSAGPGYEQYF. The CDR3 DNA follows: TGCAGTGCCGGGCCCGGGTACGAGCAGTACTTC.

This chain joins TRBV7-2 and TRBJ1-1; D possibly corresponds to TRBD1 (5 bases). V lost 6 bases and J lost 4, with 15 bases in between. This CDR3 comprises 14 residues. CDR1 is SGHTA and CDR2 is FQGNSA in the germline V gene. CDR3 DNA: TGTGCCAGCAGGGCGCGGGACTGGGGCACTGAAGCTTTCTTT. Translation gives CASRARDWGTEAFF.

The rearrangement uses TRBV7-2 and TRBJ1-2, with TRBD1 as a possible D gene (6 bases). There are 14 residues in the CDR3. CDR1 is SGHTA, CDR2 FQGNSA, per germline. V was shortened by 5 bases and J by 3 bases, with 13 bases between the two germline ends. The CDR3 loop reads CASSVTAGDYGYTF. CDR3 sequence (DNA): TGTGCCAGCAGCGTTACGGCAGGGGACTATGGCTACACCTTC.

The V and J genes are TRBV28 and TRBJ1-2; unclear D gene. Looked up from germline, CDR1 is MDHEN and CDR2 is SYDVKM. The CDR3 covers 15 residues. V was clipped by 4 bases and J by 4 bases, with 16 bases between them. DNA for the CDR3: TGTGCCAGCAGTTCCCCCGACGCAGCCACCTATGGCTACACCTTC. Amino acid sequence: CASSSPDAATYGYTF.

The chain recombines TRBV7-9 with TRBJ2-5; D is tentatively TRBD1 or TRBD2 (5 bases each). CDR3 length equals 11 residues. CDR1 SEHNR and CDR2 FQNEAQ come from the germline V gene (reference sequence). V dropped 5 bases and J dropped 11 bases, with 12 bases sitting between them. The CDR3 region has the DNA TGTGCCAGCAGCCCCGGGACGGTTCAGTACTTC. Translated, it gives CASSPGTVQYF.

The rearrangement uses TRBV30 and TRBJ1-5; 8 bases match TRBD1. The length of the CDR3 is 13 residues. V dropped 2 bases and J dropped 14; count of bases not matched to a gene: 11. Germline lookup yields CDR1 GTSNPN and CDR2 SVGIG (reference sequence). The DNA for the CDR3 is TGTGCCTGGAGTTTTCCTCCGGGACAGGAAAAGCATTTT. Translating it yields CAWSFPPGQEKHF.

This chain joins TRBV5-1 and TRBJ1-2; possible D gene TRBD1, 5 bases. The CDR3 is made up of 17 amino acids. V was pared by 1 base and J by 0 bases, with 16 bases between. Per germline, CDR1 SGHRS and CDR2 YFSETQ. The CDR3 reads CASSLSGGTEANYGYTF. For the CDR3, the DNA is TGCGCCAGCAGCTTGTCGGGGGGAACGGAGGCTAACTATGGCTACACCTTC.

The chain has TRBV6-5 and TRBJ1-1; tentative D call: TRBD1 (6 bases). Trimming pared 6 bases from V and 1 base from J, leaving 15 bases between. This CDR3 has 15 amino acids. Germline V gives CDR1 MNHEY, CDR2 SVGAGI. The DNA for the CDR3 is TGTGCCAGCAGCAGGGAGGGGGGGGCGAACACTGAAGCTTTCTTT. This encodes CASSREGGANTEAFF.